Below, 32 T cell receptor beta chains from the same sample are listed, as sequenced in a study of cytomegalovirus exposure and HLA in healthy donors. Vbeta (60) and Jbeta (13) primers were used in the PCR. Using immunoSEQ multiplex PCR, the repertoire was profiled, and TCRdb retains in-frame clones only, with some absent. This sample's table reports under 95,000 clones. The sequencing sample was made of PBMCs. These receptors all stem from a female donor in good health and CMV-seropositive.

For the CDR3, the DNA is TGTGCCAGCGCACGTACTAGCGGGGGGACACACTACGAGCAGTACTTC. It codes for CASARTSGGTHYEQYF. The chain carries TRBV18 and TRBJ2-7; 12 bases agree with TRBD2. The V and J ends lost 8 bases and 3 bases, in that order; junction bases with no gene match: 11. This CDR3 comprises 16 residues. The germline gives CDR1 KGHSH, CDR2 LQKENI.

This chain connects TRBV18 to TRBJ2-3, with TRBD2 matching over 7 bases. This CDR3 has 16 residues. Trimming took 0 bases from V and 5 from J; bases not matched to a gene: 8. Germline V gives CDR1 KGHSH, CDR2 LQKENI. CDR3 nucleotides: TGTGCCAGCTCACCACCTTTGGGGAGGGCCCAAGATACGCAGTATTTT. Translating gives CASSPPLGRAQDTQYF.

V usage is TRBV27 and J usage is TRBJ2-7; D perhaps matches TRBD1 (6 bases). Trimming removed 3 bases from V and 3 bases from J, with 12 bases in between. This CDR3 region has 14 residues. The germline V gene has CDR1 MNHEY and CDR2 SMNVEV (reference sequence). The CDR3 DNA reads TGTGCCAGCAGTTTGGTACAGGGTATCTACGAGCAGTACTTC. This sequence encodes CASSLVQGIYEQYF.

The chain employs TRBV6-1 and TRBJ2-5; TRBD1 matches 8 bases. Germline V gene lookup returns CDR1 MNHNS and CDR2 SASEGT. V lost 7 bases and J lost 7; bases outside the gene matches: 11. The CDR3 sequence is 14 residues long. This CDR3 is CASTPDRALGTQYF. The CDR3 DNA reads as TGTGCCAGCACCCCGGACAGGGCTTTGGGGACCCAGTACTTC.

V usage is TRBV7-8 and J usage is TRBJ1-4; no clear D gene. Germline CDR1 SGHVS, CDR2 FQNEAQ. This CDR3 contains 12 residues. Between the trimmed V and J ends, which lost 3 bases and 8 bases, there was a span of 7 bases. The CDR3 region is CASSFMREKLFF. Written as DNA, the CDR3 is TGTGCCAGCAGCTTTATGCGAGAAAAACTGTTTTTT.

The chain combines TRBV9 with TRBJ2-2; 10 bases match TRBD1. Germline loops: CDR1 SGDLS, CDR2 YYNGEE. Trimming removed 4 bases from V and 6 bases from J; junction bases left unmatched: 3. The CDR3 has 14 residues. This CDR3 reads CASSTGTGAGELFF. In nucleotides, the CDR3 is TGTGCCAGCAGCACCGGGACAGGGGCCGGGGAGCTGTTTTTT.

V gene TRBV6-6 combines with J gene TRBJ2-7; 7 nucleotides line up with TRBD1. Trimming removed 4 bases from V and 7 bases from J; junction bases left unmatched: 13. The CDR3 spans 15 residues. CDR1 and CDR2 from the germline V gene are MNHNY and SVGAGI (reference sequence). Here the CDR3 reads CASSLTGWDVEEQYF. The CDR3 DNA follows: TGTGCCAGCAGTTTGACAGGGTGGGACGTTGAAGAGCAGTACTTC.

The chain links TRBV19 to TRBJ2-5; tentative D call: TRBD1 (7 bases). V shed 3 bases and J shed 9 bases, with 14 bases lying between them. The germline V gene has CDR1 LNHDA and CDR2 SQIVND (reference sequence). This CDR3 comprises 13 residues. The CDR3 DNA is TGTGCCAGTAGTATGGGACAGCGGAGGGCCCAGTACTTC. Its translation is CASSMGQRRAQYF.

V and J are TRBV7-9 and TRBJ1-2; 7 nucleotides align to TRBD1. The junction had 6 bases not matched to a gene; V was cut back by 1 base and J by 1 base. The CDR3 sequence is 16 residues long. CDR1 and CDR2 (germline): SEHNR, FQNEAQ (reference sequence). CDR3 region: CASSLGGQELNYGYTF. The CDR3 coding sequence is TGTGCCAGCAGCTTAGGTGGACAGGAGCTTAACTATGGCTACACCTTC.

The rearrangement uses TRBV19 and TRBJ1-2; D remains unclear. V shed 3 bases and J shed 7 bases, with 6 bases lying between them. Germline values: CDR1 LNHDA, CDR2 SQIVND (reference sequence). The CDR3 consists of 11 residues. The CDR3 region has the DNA TGTGCCAGTAGTATCGGAGTTGGCTACACCTTC. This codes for CASSIGVGYTF.

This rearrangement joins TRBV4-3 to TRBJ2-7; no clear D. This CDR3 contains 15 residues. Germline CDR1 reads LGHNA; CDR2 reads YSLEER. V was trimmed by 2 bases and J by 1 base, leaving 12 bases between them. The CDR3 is CASSQKTEMSYEQYF. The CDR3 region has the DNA TGCGCCAGCAGCCAAAAAACAGAGATGTCCTACGAGCAGTACTTC.

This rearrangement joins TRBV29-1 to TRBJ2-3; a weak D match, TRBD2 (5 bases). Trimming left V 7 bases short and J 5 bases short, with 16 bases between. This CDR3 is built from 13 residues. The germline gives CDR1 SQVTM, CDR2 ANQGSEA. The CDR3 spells CSAWRIEGDTQYF. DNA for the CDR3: TGCAGCGCCTGGAGGATTGAGGGAGATACGCAGTATTTT.

This CDR3 reads CASSTRDRGRRQFF. As DNA, the CDR3 is TGTGCCAGCAGCACCCGGGACAGGGGGAGAAGGCAGTTCTTC. The chain carries TRBV14 and TRBJ2-1; TRBD1 matches 11 bases. Trimming at V came to 5 bases and at J to 12 bases, leaving 9 bases not matched to a gene. Germline assignment: CDR1 SGHDN and CDR2 FVKESK. CDR3 length equals 14 residues.

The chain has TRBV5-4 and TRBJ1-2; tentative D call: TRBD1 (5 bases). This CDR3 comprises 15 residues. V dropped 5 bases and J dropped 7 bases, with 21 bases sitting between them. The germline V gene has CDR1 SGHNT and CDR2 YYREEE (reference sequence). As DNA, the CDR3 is TGTGCCAGCAGTCCAAAGGTGAACCAGGGTCTTGGCTACACCTTC. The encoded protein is CASSPKVNQGLGYTF.

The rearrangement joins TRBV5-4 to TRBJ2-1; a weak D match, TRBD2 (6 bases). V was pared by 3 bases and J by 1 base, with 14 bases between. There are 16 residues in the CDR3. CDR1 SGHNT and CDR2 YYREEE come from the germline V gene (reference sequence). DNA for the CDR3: TGTGCCAGCAGCTGGCCAGCGGGCGGTTCCTACAATGAGCAGTTCTTC. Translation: CASSWPAGGSYNEQFF.

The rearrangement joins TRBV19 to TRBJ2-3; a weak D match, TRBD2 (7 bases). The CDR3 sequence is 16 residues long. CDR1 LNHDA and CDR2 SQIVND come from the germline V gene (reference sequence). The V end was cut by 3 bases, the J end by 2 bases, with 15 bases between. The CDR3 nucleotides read TGTGCCAGTAGTATCGGCGCGGGGGCCCTCACAGATACGCAGTATTTT. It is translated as CASSIGAGALTDTQYF.

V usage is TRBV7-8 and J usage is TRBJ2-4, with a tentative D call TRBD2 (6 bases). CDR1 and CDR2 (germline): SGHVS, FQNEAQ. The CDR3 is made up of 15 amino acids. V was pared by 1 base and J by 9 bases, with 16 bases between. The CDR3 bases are TGTGCCAGCAGCTTAGTAGGGGTAGTGGGAGGCATTCAGTACTTC. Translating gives CASSLVGVVGGIQYF.

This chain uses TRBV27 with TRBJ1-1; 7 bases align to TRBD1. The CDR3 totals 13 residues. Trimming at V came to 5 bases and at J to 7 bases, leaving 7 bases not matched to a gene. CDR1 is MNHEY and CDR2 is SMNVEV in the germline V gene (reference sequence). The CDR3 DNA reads TGTGCCAGCAGTCGACAGGGCGGGAATGAAGCTTTCTTT. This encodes CASSRQGGNEAFF.

CDR3 coding DNA: TGTGCCAGCAGGTCAGGTGGAGGTTATAGCAATCAGCCCCAGCATTTT. Protein product: CASRSGGGYSNQPQHF. V usage is TRBV2 and J usage is TRBJ1-5, with D unresolved. CDR3 length equals 16 residues. V gave up 6 bases and J gave up 0 bases, with 15 bases separating them. Per the germline V gene, CDR1 is SNHLY and CDR2 is FYNNEI.

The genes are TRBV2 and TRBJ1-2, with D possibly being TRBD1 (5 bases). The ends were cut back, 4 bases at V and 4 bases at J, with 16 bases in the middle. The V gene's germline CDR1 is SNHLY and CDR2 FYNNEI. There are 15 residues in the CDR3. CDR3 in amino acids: CASSAWGQGTYGYTF. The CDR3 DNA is TGTGCCAGCAGTGCTTGGGGCCAGGGCACCTATGGCTACACCTTC. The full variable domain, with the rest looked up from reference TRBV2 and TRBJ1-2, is EPEVTQTPSHQVTQMGQEVILRCVPISNHLYFYWYRQILGQKVEFLVSFYNNEISEKSEIFDDQFSVERPDGSNFTLKIRSTKLEDSAMYFCASSAWGQGTYGYTFGSGTRLTVV.

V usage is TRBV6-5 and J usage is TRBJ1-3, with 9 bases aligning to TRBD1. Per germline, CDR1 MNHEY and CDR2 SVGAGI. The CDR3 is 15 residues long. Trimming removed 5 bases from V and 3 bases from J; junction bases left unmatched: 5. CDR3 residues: CASSGDRASGNTIYF. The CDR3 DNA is TGTGCCAGCAGTGGGGACAGGGCCAGTGGAAACACCATATATTTT.

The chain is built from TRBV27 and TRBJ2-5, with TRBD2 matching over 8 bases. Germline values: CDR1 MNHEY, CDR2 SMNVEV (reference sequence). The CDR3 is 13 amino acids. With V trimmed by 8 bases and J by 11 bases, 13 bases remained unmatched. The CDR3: CASGFGLATLQYF. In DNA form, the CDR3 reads TGTGCCAGCGGCTTCGGACTAGCTACTCTTCAGTACTTC.

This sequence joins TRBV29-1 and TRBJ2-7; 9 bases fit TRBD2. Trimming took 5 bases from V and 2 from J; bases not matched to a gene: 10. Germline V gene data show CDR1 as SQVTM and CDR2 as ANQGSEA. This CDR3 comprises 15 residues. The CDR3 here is CSVLASGTNPYEQYF. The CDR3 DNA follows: TGCAGCGTTCTGGCTAGCGGGACTAATCCCTACGAGCAGTACTTC.

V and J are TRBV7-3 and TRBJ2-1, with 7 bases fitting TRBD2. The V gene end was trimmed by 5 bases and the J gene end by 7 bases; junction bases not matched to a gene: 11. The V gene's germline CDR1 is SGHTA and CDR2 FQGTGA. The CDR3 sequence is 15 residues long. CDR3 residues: CASSAGGLVANEQFF. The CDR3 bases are TGTGCCAGCAGCGCCGGCGGACTAGTGGCGAATGAGCAGTTCTTC.

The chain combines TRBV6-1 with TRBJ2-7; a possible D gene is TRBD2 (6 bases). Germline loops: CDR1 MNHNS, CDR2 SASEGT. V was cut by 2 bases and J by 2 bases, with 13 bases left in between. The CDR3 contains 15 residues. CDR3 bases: TGTGCCAGCAGTGAATCATGGTCGGGGGCCTACGAGCAGTACTTC. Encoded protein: CASSESWSGAYEQYF.

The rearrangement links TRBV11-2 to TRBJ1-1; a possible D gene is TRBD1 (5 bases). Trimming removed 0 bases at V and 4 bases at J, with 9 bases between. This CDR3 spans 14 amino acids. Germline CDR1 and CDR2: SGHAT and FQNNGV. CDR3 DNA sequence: TGTGCCAGCAGCTTAGAGCTGGGGCCCACTGAAGCTTTCTTT. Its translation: CASSLELGPTEAFF. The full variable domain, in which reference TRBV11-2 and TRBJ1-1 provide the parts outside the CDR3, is EAGVAQSPRYKIIEKRQSVAFWCNPISGHATLYWYQQILGQGPKLLIQFQNNGVVDDSQLPKDRFSAERLKGVDSTLKIQPAKLEDSAVYLCASSLELGPTEAFFGQGTRLTVV.

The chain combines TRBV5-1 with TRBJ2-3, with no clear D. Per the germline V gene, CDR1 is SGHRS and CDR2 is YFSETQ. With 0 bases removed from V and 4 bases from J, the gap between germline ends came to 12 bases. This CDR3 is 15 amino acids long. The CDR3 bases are TGCGCCAGCAGCTTGGGCACGGCCGGAGCAGATACGCAGTATTTT. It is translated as CASSLGTAGADTQYF.

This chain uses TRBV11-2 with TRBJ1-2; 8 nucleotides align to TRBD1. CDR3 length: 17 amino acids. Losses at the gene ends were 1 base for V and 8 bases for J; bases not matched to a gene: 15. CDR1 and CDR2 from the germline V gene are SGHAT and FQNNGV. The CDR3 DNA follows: TGTGCCAGCAGCTTAGTTGCTACGAGGACAGGGTCGGGAGGCTACACCTTC. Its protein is CASSLVATRTGSGGYTF.

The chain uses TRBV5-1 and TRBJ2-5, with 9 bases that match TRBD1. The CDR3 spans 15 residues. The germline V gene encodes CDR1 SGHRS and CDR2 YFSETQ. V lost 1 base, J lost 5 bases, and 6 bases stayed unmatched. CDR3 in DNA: TGCGCCAGCAGCTTGCTTTCCGACAGGGGGGAGACCCAGTACTTC. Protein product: CASSLLSDRGETQYF.

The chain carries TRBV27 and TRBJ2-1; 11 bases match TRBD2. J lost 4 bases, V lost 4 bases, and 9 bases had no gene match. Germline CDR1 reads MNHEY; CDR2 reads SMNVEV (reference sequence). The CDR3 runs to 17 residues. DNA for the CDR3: TGTGCCAGCAGTTCCCCCGGGACTAGCGGACTTTACAATGAGCAGTTCTTC. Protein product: CASSSPGTSGLYNEQFF.

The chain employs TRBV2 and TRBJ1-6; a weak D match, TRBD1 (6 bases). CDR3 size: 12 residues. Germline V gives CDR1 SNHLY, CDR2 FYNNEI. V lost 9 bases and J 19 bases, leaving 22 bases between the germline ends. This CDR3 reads CASGQIGGRTHF. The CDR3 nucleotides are TGTGCCAGTGGACAGATTGGGGGAAGAACGCACTTT.

The CDR3 loop is CASSPGGQGNYGYTF. The CDR3 nucleotides are TGTGCCAGCTCACCCGGGGGACAGGGCAACTATGGCTACACCTTC. The V call is TRBV18, the J call TRBJ1-2; the match to TRBD1 covers 9 bases. V lost 3 bases to trimming and J lost 2 bases; unmatched junction nucleotides: 4. Germline V gives CDR1 KGHSH, CDR2 LQKENI. The CDR3 totals 15 residues.